A single T cell receptor beta chain is shown here with its context. Antigen specificity is unknown. The sample is drawn from a study of T cells after yellow fever vaccination. Study observations and caveats: Reappearance after the booster was seen for most primary-vaccination clones, at 95% to 96% CD4 and more than 80% CD8.

Germline CDR1 and CDR2: MNHEY and SMNVEV (reference sequence). This CDR3 is 19 amino acids long. J gave up 3 bases and V 5 bases, and 11 bases lay outside the gene matches. TCRdb analysed the 5' RACE reads with MiXCR anew, one entry per CDR3 protein. The sample records 450,000 to 600,000 distinct CDR3 sequences, roughly 12% being singletons. The sample here was PBMCs, taken on the day of the yellow fever booster vaccination. The chain joins TRBV27 to TRBJ2-1, with 15 bases matching TRBD2. This sequence was found in a man aged 30 to 39 who received the YFV17D yellow fever vaccine. The CDR3 spells CASSARTSGRAEGYNEQFF. For the CDR3, the DNA is TGTGCCAGCAGTGCACGGACTAGCGGGAGGGCCGAAGGCTACAATGAGCAGTTCTTC.